The rows below give T cell receptor beta chains drawn from one sample of a study of blood T cell repertoires in COVID-19. Assay: immunoSEQ multiplex PCR; the TCRdb copy retains only in-frame clones and omits some. The data contain 180,000 or so clones, about 81% of them singletons. Sequencing input: peripheral blood. These receptors originate from an elderly woman with COVID-19, enrolled during active disease. Both conserved end residues are part of each CDR3. The order of the fields is CDR3 DNA, CDR3 protein, D gene, CDR3 length, J gene, V gene, clone size. A D gene is named only where the DNA matches it firmly. Some rows have no size entry. The others give once, few or many, or a class for an expanded clone.

DNA: TGTGCCAGTAGTATAGCCCCCGGGGGTACGGATGGCTACACCTTC
CDR3: CASSIAPGGTDGYTF
D: NA
length: 15
J: TRBJ1-2
V: TRBV19
size: NA

DNA: TGTGCCAGCAGCTGGGACAGTGACTATGGCTACACCTTC
CDR3: CASSWDSDYGYTF
D: TRBD1
length: 13
J: TRBJ1-2
V: TRBV7-9
size: NA

DNA: TGTGCCAGCTCACCCAACGTGGGGAGGTTACAAGAGACCCAGTACTTC
CDR3: CASSPNVGRLQETQYF
D: NA
length: 16
J: TRBJ2-5
V: TRBV18
size: NA

DNA: TGTGCCAGCAGCACACGTAGCGGGGGGGCCCTATACAATGAGCAGTTCTTC
CDR3: CASSTRSGGALYNEQFF
D: TRBD2
length: 17
J: TRBJ2-1
V: TRBV11-3
size: NA

DNA: TGTGCCAGCAGCCCAGGGCCGGGGGAAGGCTATGGCTACACCTTC
CDR3: CASSPGPGEGYGYTF
D: NA
length: 15
J: TRBJ1-2
V: TRBV7-8
size: many

DNA: TGTGCCAGCAGCTATCATGGCGGGACTGAAGCTTTCTTT
CDR3: CASSYHGGTEAFF
D: NA
length: 13
J: TRBJ1-1
V: TRBV11-3
size: NA

DNA: TGTGCCAGTAGTAATGTCCGGGACAGGGGTGCCGGGGAGCTGTTTTTT
CDR3: CASSNVRDRGAGELFF
D: TRBD1
length: 16
J: TRBJ2-2
V: TRBV19
size: NA

DNA: TGTGCCATCAGTGAGTCCCGGGGGAGCACCGGGGAGCTGTTTTTT
CDR3: CAISESRGSTGELFF
D: NA
length: 15
J: TRBJ2-2
V: TRBV10-3
size: NA

DNA: TGTGCCAGCAGCCCGCGACTAGCGGCCACAGATACGCAGTATTTT
CDR3: CASSPRLAATDTQYF
D: TRBD2
length: 15
J: TRBJ2-3
V: TRBV11-2
size: NA

DNA: TGTGCCAGCAGTCCCAGACTAGGTCCAGATACGCAGTATTTT
CDR3: CASSPRLGPDTQYF
D: NA
length: 14
J: TRBJ2-3
V: TRBV6-1
size: NA

DNA: TGTGCCAGCAGCGACAGGGCTGGCACTGAAGCTTTCTTT
CDR3: CASSDRAGTEAFF
D: TRBD1
length: 13
J: TRBJ1-1
V: TRBV6-6
size: few

DNA: TGTGCCAGCAGCCCCTCTAGCGGGGGGTTCAATGAGCAGTTCTTC
CDR3: CASSPSSGGFNEQFF
D: TRBD2
length: 15
J: TRBJ2-1
V: TRBV3-1/TRBV3-2
size: NA

DNA: TGTGCCACCGCCGGACAGGACAACACCGGGGAGCTGTTTTTT
CDR3: CATAGQDNTGELFF
D: TRBD1
length: 14
J: TRBJ2-2
V: TRBV24-1
size: NA

DNA: TGTGCCAGCAGTGAACTAGCGGGAGGGCCTCACAATGAGCAGTTCTTC
CDR3: CASSELAGGPHNEQFF
D: TRBD2
length: 16
J: TRBJ2-1
V: TRBV2
size: NA

DNA: TGTGCCAGCAGCTTGATTCGTCGGGGTAGGGACACTGAAGCTTTCTTT
CDR3: CASSLIRRGRDTEAFF
D: NA
length: 16
J: TRBJ1-1
V: TRBV5-6
size: NA

DNA: TGTGCCAGCAGTTTATCAGGGGTAGGCGCTGAAGCTTTCTTT
CDR3: CASSLSGVGAEAFF
D: NA
length: 14
J: TRBJ1-1
V: TRBV27
size: NA

DNA: TGTGCCAGCGGACAGGGCCCCTACGAGCAGTACTTC
CDR3: CASGQGPYEQYF
D: TRBD1
length: 12
J: TRBJ2-7
V: TRBV28
size: NA

DNA: TGTGCCAGCAGCGCCGGGACAGAAGCCCCTCAGCCCCAGCATTTT
CDR3: CASSAGTEAPQPQHF
D: TRBD1
length: 15
J: TRBJ1-5
V: TRBV6-5
size: NA

DNA: TGTGCCAGCAGCTCCCCCCGGAGCGGTTGGAATGAGCAGTTCTTC
CDR3: CASSSPRSGWNEQFF
D: NA
length: 15
J: TRBJ2-1
V: TRBV7-6
size: large

DNA: TGTGCCAGTAGTAGCCCAGGCGGGGAGAACTATAGCAATCAGCCCCAGCATTTT
CDR3: CASSSPGGENYSNQPQHF
D: NA
length: 18
J: TRBJ1-5
V: TRBV19
size: few

DNA: TGTGCCAGCAGAAATTCCGGGACAGGGAATTCTGGAAACACCATATATTTT
CDR3: CASRNSGTGNSGNTIYF
D: TRBD1
length: 17
J: TRBJ1-3
V: TRBV28
size: NA

DNA: TGTGCCAGCAGTCTGAACAGGAACACTGAAGCTTTCTTT
CDR3: CASSLNRNTEAFF
D: NA
length: 13
J: TRBJ1-1
V: TRBV6-5
size: NA

DNA: TGTGCCTGGCAGGGGAGTAGGGATCAGCCCCAGCATTTT
CDR3: CAWQGSRDQPQHF
D: NA
length: 13
J: TRBJ1-5
V: TRBV30
size: NA

DNA: TGTGCCATCAGTGGGTTATCGCAGGGGAGTGAGGGCTATGGCTACACCTTC
CDR3: CAISGLSQGSEGYGYTF
D: NA
length: 17
J: TRBJ1-2
V: TRBV10-3
size: NA

DNA: TGTGCCTGGAGTGGAAGAGTTTTCTATAATTCACCCCTCCACTTT
CDR3: CAWSGRVFYNSPLHF
D: NA
length: 15
J: TRBJ1-6
V: TRBV30
size: NA

DNA: TGTGCCAGCAGTTCAGGGACAGGGGGCGGTAGGGATACGCAGTATTTT
CDR3: CASSSGTGGGRDTQYF
D: TRBD1
length: 16
J: TRBJ2-3
V: TRBV11-3
size: once

DNA: TGTGCCAGCAGCCCAACTGGGACTAGCGGGAGAAGGTCCTACAATGAGCAGTTCTTC
CDR3: CASSPTGTSGRRSYNEQFF
D: TRBD2
length: 19
J: TRBJ2-1
V: TRBV7-2
size: NA

DNA: TGTGCCAGTTCGAGGGCCTATGGCTACACCTTC
CDR3: CASSRAYGYTF
D: NA
length: 11
J: TRBJ1-2
V: TRBV6-6
size: once

DNA: TGTGCCAGCTCTGACGCGGACAGGGTGAATTCACCCCTCCACTTT
CDR3: CASSDADRVNSPLHF
D: TRBD1
length: 15
J: TRBJ1-6
V: TRBV2
size: NA

DNA: TGTGCCATCAGTGAGCCCGGAGAGTTAGATACGCAGTATTTT
CDR3: CAISEPGELDTQYF
D: NA
length: 14
J: TRBJ2-3
V: TRBV10-3
size: NA

DNA: TGTGCCAGCAGCGCCAGGGGGGAGATGAACACTGAAGCTTTCTTT
CDR3: CASSARGEMNTEAFF
D: TRBD1
length: 15
J: TRBJ1-1
V: TRBV5-6
size: NA

DNA: TGTGCCAGCAGCCCGCACAGGGGTGGCACAGATACGCAGTATTTT
CDR3: CASSPHRGGTDTQYF
D: TRBD1
length: 15
J: TRBJ2-3
V: TRBV14
size: NA

DNA: TGTGCCAGCAGCTTAGATCGCGGGACGGAGGTTAATTCACCCCTCCACTTT
CDR3: CASSLDRGTEVNSPLHF
D: NA
length: 17
J: TRBJ1-6
V: TRBV11-3
size: NA

DNA: TGTCCTCCTGCGGGCCAAGAAAAGCGGGTTAACCAGTTCTTC
CDR3: CPPAGQEKRVNQFF
D: NA
length: 14
J: TRBJ2-1
V: TRBV3-1/TRBV3-2
size: NA

DNA: TGTGCCAGCAGCTTGGTTCAGGGTCACAATGAGCAGTTCTTC
CDR3: CASSLVQGHNEQFF
D: NA
length: 14
J: TRBJ2-1
V: TRBV5-4
size: few

DNA: TGTGCCAGCAGCTTGGCCTTGGGACAGGGGATGGGCGAAAAACTGTTTTTT
CDR3: CASSLALGQGMGEKLFF
D: TRBD1
length: 17
J: TRBJ1-4
V: TRBV7-8
size: NA

DNA: TGTGCCAGCAATTCCGGGACAGGGGCCACCGGGGAGCTGTTTTTT
CDR3: CASNSGTGATGELFF
D: TRBD1
length: 15
J: TRBJ2-2
V: TRBV6-5
size: NA

DNA: TGTGCCAGCAGTTTACGCAGGGGAAATACCGGGGAGCTGTTTTTT
CDR3: CASSLRRGNTGELFF
D: NA
length: 15
J: TRBJ2-2
V: TRBV6-5
size: NA

DNA: TGTGCCAGCAGCCACTTACCCGGAGGAGGGCCGGGACTAGCGGGTGCCTACGAGCAGTACTTC
CDR3: CASSHLPGGGPGLAGAYEQYF
D: TRBD2
length: 21
J: TRBJ2-7
V: TRBV14
size: NA

DNA: TGTGCCAGCAGCTTAGCCGAGGGCTACGAGCAGTACTTC
CDR3: CASSLAEGYEQYF
D: NA
length: 13
J: TRBJ2-7
V: TRBV7-2
size: NA

DNA: TGTGCCAGCAGCGGTCGGACAGGGGGCGGTCAGCCCCAGCATTTT
CDR3: CASSGRTGGGQPQHF
D: TRBD1
length: 15
J: TRBJ1-5
V: TRBV5-6
size: NA

DNA: TGTGCCAGCAGGTCTAGTACAGGGATCGGTCAGCCCCAGCATTTT
CDR3: CASRSSTGIGQPQHF
D: NA
length: 15
J: TRBJ1-5
V: TRBV6-5
size: NA

DNA: TGTGCCATCAGGGGGGACAGGGGAAACTATGGCTACACCTTC
CDR3: CAIRGDRGNYGYTF
D: TRBD1
length: 14
J: TRBJ1-2
V: TRBV10-3
size: NA

DNA: TGTGCCAGCAATACACGGAATAGCGATCAGCCCCAGCATTTT
CDR3: CASNTRNSDQPQHF
D: NA
length: 14
J: TRBJ1-5
V: TRBV6-5
size: NA

DNA: TGTGCCAGCAGCTTATCCGGGACAGGAATCACTGGGCAGTACTTC
CDR3: CASSLSGTGITGQYF
D: TRBD1
length: 15
J: TRBJ2-7
V: TRBV7-9
size: NA